This T cell receptor beta chain was sequenced for a study of blood T cell repertoires in COVID-19. Study background: Samples representing acute and convalescent COVID-19 were sourced from the United States, Italy and Spain. The analysed material was cDNA or gDNA that came from T cells, B-cell-depleted T cells, or PBMCs.

Clones were sequenced by immunoSEQ multiplex PCR, and TCRdb holds only the in-frame ones, with some missing. The sample includes over 200,000 clones, around 80% seen only once; the top ten take roughly 5%. The V end lost 2 bases, the J end lost 0 bases, and 10 bases lay between the germline ends. Germline loops: CDR1 MNHEY, CDR2 SVGAGI. CDR3 size: 15 residues. The source is a human donor in a cohort sampled during active COVID-19. Specimen: peripheral blood. V usage is TRBV6-5 and J usage is TRBJ1-1, with D possibly being TRBD1 (6 bases). CDR3 DNA: TGTGCCAGCAGTTACAGGGACACCATGAACACTGAAGCTTTCTTT. It specifies CASSYRDTMNTEAFF.